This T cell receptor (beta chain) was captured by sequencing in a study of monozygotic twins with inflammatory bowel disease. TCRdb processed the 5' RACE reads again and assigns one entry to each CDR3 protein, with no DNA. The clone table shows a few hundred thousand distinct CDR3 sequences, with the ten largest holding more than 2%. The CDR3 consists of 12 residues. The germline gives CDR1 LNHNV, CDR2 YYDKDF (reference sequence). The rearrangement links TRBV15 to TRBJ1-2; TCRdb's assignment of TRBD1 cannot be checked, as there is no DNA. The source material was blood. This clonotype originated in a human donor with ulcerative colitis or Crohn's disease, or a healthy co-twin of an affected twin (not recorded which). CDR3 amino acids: CATSIQGNGYTF.